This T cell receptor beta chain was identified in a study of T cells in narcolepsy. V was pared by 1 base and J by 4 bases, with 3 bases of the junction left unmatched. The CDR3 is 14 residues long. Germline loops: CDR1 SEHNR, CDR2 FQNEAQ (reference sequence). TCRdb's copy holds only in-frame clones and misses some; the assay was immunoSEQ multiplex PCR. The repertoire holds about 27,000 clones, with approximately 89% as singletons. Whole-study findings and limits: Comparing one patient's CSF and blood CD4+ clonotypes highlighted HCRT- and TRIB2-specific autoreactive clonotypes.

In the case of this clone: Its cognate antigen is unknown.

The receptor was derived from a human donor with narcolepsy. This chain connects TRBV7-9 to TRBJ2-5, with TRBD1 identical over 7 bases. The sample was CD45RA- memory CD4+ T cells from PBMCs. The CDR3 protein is CASSLGGGVETQYF. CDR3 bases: TGTGCCAGCAGCTTAGGAGGGGGCGTAGAGACCCAGTACTTC. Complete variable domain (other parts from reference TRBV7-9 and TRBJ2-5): DTGVSQNPRHKITKRGQNVTFRCDPISEHNRLYWYRQTLGQGPEFLTYFQNEAQLEKSRLLSDRFSAERPKGSFSTLEIQRTEQGDSAMYLCASSLGGGVETQYFGPGTRLLVL.